The 7 T cell receptor beta chains below all came from one sample that was sequenced in a study of sequential checkpoint blockade in melanoma. Assay: immunoSEQ multiplex PCR; the TCRdb copy retains only in-frame clones and omits some. Of some 17,000 clones listed, about 74% are singletons. Treatment noted: randomized to nivolumab then ipilimumab (arm A) or the reverse (arm B). Sequencing was performed on CD8+ T cells sorted from blood (inferred from file names), taken from a patient given nivolumab and ipilimumab in sequence. Receptor source: a human donor with melanoma.

This sequence joins TRBV9 and TRBJ2-7, with 8 bases that match TRBD2. Trimming cost V 0 bases and J 2 bases; bases outside gene matches: 7. Germline CDR1 is SGDLS and CDR2 is YYNGEE. The length of the CDR3 is 16 residues. The CDR3 region has the DNA TGTGCCAGCAGCGTAGCTAGTACTAGCGGTCCCTACGAGCAGTACTTC. Its protein is CASSVASTSGPYEQYF.

This clone was recorded once. This chain joins TRBV7-6 and TRBJ2-7; 10 nucleotides line up with TRBD1. This CDR3 is 14 amino acids long. The germline V gene encodes CDR1 SGHVS and CDR2 FNYEAQ. The V gene end was trimmed by 4 bases and the J gene end by 3 bases; junction bases not matched to a gene: 3. The CDR3, as DNA: TGTGCCAGCAGCTGGGGACAGGGGCTCTACGAGCAGTACTTC. Its translation is CASSWGQGLYEQYF.

This clone was observed once. V is TRBV6-5 and J is TRBJ1-4; D is perhaps TRBD1 (5 bases). The CDR3 is made up of 16 amino acids. The germline gives CDR1 MNHEY, CDR2 SVGAGI. The V and J ends lost 1 base and 2 bases respectively, with 11 bases between them. CDR3 protein: CASSYFQGGTNEKLFF. DNA of the CDR3: TGTGCCAGCAGTTACTTTCAGGGAGGGACTAATGAAAAACTGTTTTTT.

This chain uses TRBV7-2 with TRBJ2-5; a possible D gene is TRBD1 (6 bases). The CDR3 covers 14 residues. Germline V gene lookup returns CDR1 SGHTA and CDR2 FQGNSA. V was cut by 0 bases and J by 2 bases, with 7 bases left in between. DNA for the CDR3: TGTGCCAGCAGCTTAGCCGGGACACAAGAGACCCAGTACTTC. This codes for CASSLAGTQETQYF.

This rearrangement joins TRBV27 to TRBJ2-2; 9 positions match TRBD1. This CDR3 spans 17 amino acids. J gave up 4 bases and V 5 bases, and 11 bases lay outside the gene matches. Germline CDR1 MNHEY, CDR2 SMNVEV (reference sequence). CDR3 sequence: CASSGRTGDSGTGELFF. The CDR3 region has the DNA TGTGCCAGCAGTGGCAGGACAGGGGATTCGGGCACCGGGGAGCTGTTTTTT.

The table lists this clone with a few counts. The chain employs TRBV29-1 and TRBJ1-2, with D maybe TRBD1 (6 bases). CDR3 length: 12 residues. Per germline, CDR1 SQVTM and CDR2 ANQGSEA. With 4 bases removed from V and 7 bases from J, the gap between germline ends came to 13 bases. In DNA form, the CDR3 reads TGCAGCGTTGGGACAGCGGGGGGTGGCTACACCTTC. This translates into CSVGTAGGGYTF.

The rearrangement joins TRBV18 to TRBJ2-2; 10 bases line up with TRBD2. J gave up 7 bases and V 3 bases, and 14 bases lay outside the gene matches. CDR1 is KGHSH and CDR2 is LQKENI in the germline V gene. The CDR3 is 18 residues long. The CDR3 DNA sequence: TGTGCCAGCTCACCGGGACTAGCGTTGGGCCTTAGTGTCGGGGAGCTGTTTTTT. Protein: CASSPGLALGLSVGELFF. Combining the CDR3 with reference TRBV18 and TRBJ2-2 gives the whole variable domain NAGVMQNPRHLVRRRGQEARLRCSPMKGHSHVYWYRQLPEEGLKFMVYLQKENIIDESGMPKERFSAEFPKEGPSILRIQQVVRGDSAAYFCASSPGLALGLSVGELFFGEGSRLTVL.